This record concerns one T cell receptor beta chain sequence. The CDR3 loop spans 11 amino acids. The V and J ends lost 5 bases and 7 bases respectively, with 8 bases between them. CDR1 is DFQATT and CDR2 is SNEGSKA in the germline V gene (reference sequence). The isolated RNA, all of it, was reverse transcribed, so expressed TCRB transcripts were what got sequenced. Sequencing used immunoSEQ multiplex PCR; TCRdb keeps in-frame clones, though not all of them. Of around 430,000 clones in the sample, 30% were seen once. These data originate in a study of beta chain features in type 1 diabetes. Whole-study context: Age, gender and cell yields were alike across patients and healthy donors. Investigators examined roughly 99,000,000 sorted cells across all samples.

Input material: naive CD4+ T cells from blood. The clonotype originates from a young man in good health. This chain uses TRBV20-1 with TRBJ1-4, with no clear D. The CDR3 spells CSASSFEKLFF. Here the CDR3 DNA reads TGCAGTGCTTCCTCTTTTGAAAAACTGTTTTTT.